This T cell receptor beta chain was captured by sequencing in a study of Ad26.COV2.S vaccination and SARS-CoV-2 variants. Study conclusions and caveats: Vaccinees and placebo recipients showed similar non-spike TCR breadth.

Clones were read by immunoSEQ multiplex PCR, and TCRdb kept only the in-frame ones, dropping some. The sample consists of about 680,000 clones, roughly 90% of them appearing once. The germline CDR1 and CDR2 sequences are SEHNR and FQNEAQ (reference sequence). V shed 2 bases and J shed 9 bases, with 11 bases lying between them. CDR3 length: 14 residues. About this clone itself: Its antigen is not identified.

Noted treatment: around 19 received Ad26.COV2.S at low or high dose, single or two shots; roughly five received placebo; per-sample allocation not given. Collection of the samples took place on day 63 after the first injection of vaccine or placebo. The specimen comprised peripheral blood, sampled in a trial of Ad26.COV2.S vaccine versus placebo. This clonotype was sampled from a person aged 18-60 years who received the Ad26.COV2.S COVID-19 vaccine or a placebo. The chain joins TRBV7-9 to TRBJ1-6; D ambiguous. The CDR3 loop is CASSLSGSLSPLHF. The CDR3 DNA sequence: TGTGCCAGCAGCTTAAGCGGCTCGCTTTCACCCCTCCACTTT.